This is a list of T cell receptor beta chains from one sample in a study of CD8 T cells in ankylosing spondylitis. TCRdb redid the calling of the 5' RACE reads with MiXCR, one entry per CDR3 protein. Here the sample spans around 490,000 distinct CDR3 sequences, under 5.5% being singletons. The sequencing input was blood, either unsorted or a sorted T cell fraction (not recorded which). Receptors originate from a male donor with ankylosing spondylitis. CDR3s include the opening cysteine and the closing phenylalanine or tryptophan. A D gene is named only where the DNA matches it firmly. Where a row states a size, it is once, few, many or the class of an expanded clone; other rows omit it.

CDR3 protein	CDR3 DNA	V gene	J gene	D gene	clone size
CSVERGGLETQYF	TGCAGCGTTGAGCGGGGGGGCCTAGAGACCCAGTACTTC	TRBV29-1	TRBJ2-5	TRBD2	many
CSARAGTSGNNEQFF	TGCAGTGCTAGAGCGGGGACTAGCGGAAACAATGAGCAGTTCTTC	TRBV20-1	TRBJ2-1	TRBD2	many
CASSPLSWTPLHF	TGTGCCAGCAGCCCATTAAGCTGGACACCCCTCCACTTT	TRBV7-2	TRBJ1-6	-	many
CSARKLALGTDTQYF	TGCAGTGCTAGAAAACTAGCGCTAGGCACAGATACGCAGTATTTT	TRBV20-1	TRBJ2-3	TRBD2	many
CASREHLGSGANVLTF	TGTGCCAGCAGGGAGCACCTGGGCTCTGGGGCCAACGTCCTGACTTTC	TRBV4-2	TRBJ2-6	-	-
CASSQDWVNTGELFF	TGCGCCAGCAGCCAAGATTGGGTGAACACCGGGGAGCTGTTTTTT	TRBV4-3	TRBJ2-2	-	few
CASSRDGNEKLFF	TGTGCCAGCAGCAGGGACGGGAATGAAAAACTGTTTTTT	TRBV21-1	TRBJ1-4	-	many
CASSLRPGWEQYF	TGTGCCAGCAGTTTACGGCCGGGGTGGGAGCAGTACTTC	TRBV12-3/TRBV12-4	TRBJ2-7	-	-
CSVDDVIAKNIQYF	TGCAGCGTTGACGACGTTATAGCCAAAAACATTCAGTACTTC	TRBV29-1	TRBJ2-4	-	many
CSVDPGHHNSNEQFF	TGCAGTGTTGACCCGGGACACCATAACTCCAATGAGCAGTTCTTC	TRBV20-1	TRBJ2-1	-	many
CASSQEYREGRETQYF	TGCGCCAGCAGCCAGGAGTACAGGGAGGGAAGGGAGACCCAGTACTTC	TRBV4-3	TRBJ2-5	-	many
CASSKGQTFGVEQYF	TGTGCCAGCAGCAAAGGGCAAACATTCGGGGTCGAGCAGTACTTC	TRBV21-1	TRBJ2-7	-	many
CASSSIAGALETQYF	TGTGCCAGCAGTTCAATAGCGGGAGCGTTGGAGACCCAGTACTTC	TRBV12-3/TRBV12-4	TRBJ2-5	TRBD2	many
CASSQDLGQGSTDTQYF	TGCGCCAGCAGCCAAGATCTAGGACAGGGGAGCACAGATACGCAGTATTTT	TRBV4-1	TRBJ2-3	TRBD1	many
CASSLRQQETQYF	TGTGCCAGCAGTCTACGACAGCAAGAGACCCAGTACTTC	TRBV12-3/TRBV12-4	TRBJ2-5	-	many
CATSRDWGSNYGYTF	TGTGCCACCAGCAGAGATTGGGGCAGCAACTATGGCTACACCTTC	TRBV15	TRBJ1-2	-	many
CSVQLSGREDTQYF	TGCAGCGTCCAATTGTCAGGCCGGGAGGATACGCAGTATTTT	TRBV29-1	TRBJ2-3	-	many
CASSLIAQETQYF	TGTGCCAGCAGCCTCATAGCCCAAGAGACCCAGTACTTC	TRBV7-9	TRBJ2-5	-	many
CSARLQPGLAGNEQFF	TGCAGTGCTAGATTACAACCGGGACTAGCGGGGAATGAGCAGTTCTTC	TRBV20-1	TRBJ2-1	TRBD2	many
CASSPNRGLNTEAFF	TGTGCCAGCTCACCTAACAGGGGGCTGAACACTGAAGCTTTCTTT	TRBV18	TRBJ1-1	TRBD1	many
CASTGQGASNEQFF	TGCGCCAGCACCGGACAGGGGGCTAGCAATGAGCAGTTCTTC	TRBV5-1	TRBJ2-1	TRBD1	many
CASQQNRGRNSPLHF	TGCGCCAGTCAACAAAACAGGGGAAGAAATTCACCCCTCCACTTT	TRBV4-3	TRBJ1-6	TRBD1	many
CASSGIGTSGGVTDTQYF	TGTGCCAGCAGCGGAATAGGGACTAGCGGGGGGGTCACAGATACGCAGTATTTT	TRBV11-2	TRBJ2-3	TRBD2	few
CASSQGDRNQPQHF	TGTGCCAGCAGCCAAGGGGACAGAAATCAGCCCCAGCATTTT	TRBV4-2	TRBJ1-5	TRBD1	many
CCASGPQGSAKNIQYF	TGCTGTGCTAGTGGCCCGCAGGGAAGCGCCAAAAACATTCAGTACTTC	TRBV20-1	TRBJ2-4	-	few
CASSYGTASNQPQHF	TGTGCCAGCAGCTACGGGACGGCTAGCAATCAGCCCCAGCATTTT	TRBV7-2	TRBJ1-5	-	many
CASSQDLGAANYGYTF	TGTGCCAGCAGCCAAGATTTGGGGGCAGCTAACTATGGCTACACCTTC	TRBV3-1	TRBJ1-2	-	-
CASSQETPGPYQETQYF	TGCGCCAGCAGCCAAGAAACCCCGGGACCATACCAAGAGACCCAGTACTTC	TRBV4-3	TRBJ2-5	-	many
CAISELGAPGKLFF	TGTGCCATCAGTGAATTGGGGGCGCCGGGAAAACTGTTTTTT	TRBV10-3	TRBJ1-4	-	many
CSARSGTLNTEAFF	TGCAGTGCTAGAAGCGGGACCCTGAACACTGAAGCTTTCTTT	TRBV20-1	TRBJ1-1	-	many
CSVVGTAGVYNEQFF	TGCAGCGTTGTAGGGACAGCGGGGGTCTACAATGAGCAGTTCTTC	TRBV29-1	TRBJ2-1	-	-
CASSSLGGRSTDTQYF	TGTGCCAGCAGTTCCCTCGGCGGGAGGAGCACAGATACGCAGTATTTT	TRBV27	TRBJ2-3	TRBD2	few
CSVEVLGYEQYF	TGCAGCGTTGAAGTCCTTGGCTACGAGCAGTACTTC	TRBV29-1	TRBJ2-7	-	many
CASSLTPELSYNEQFF	TGTGCCAGCAGCTTAACGCCGGAGCTCTCCTACAATGAGCAGTTCTTC	TRBV7-6	TRBJ2-1	-	many
CSARDRGESEKLFF	TGCAGTGCTAGAGATCGGGGGGAGAGTGAAAAACTGTTTTTT	TRBV20-1	TRBJ1-4	-	many
CASSVVREIWGDTQYF	TGTGCCAGCAGCGTAGTGCGGGAGATCTGGGGAGATACGCAGTATTTT	TRBV9	TRBJ2-3	TRBD2	many
CSAPRDPLSNEQFF	TGCAGTGCTCCCCGGGACCCCCTCTCTAATGAGCAGTTCTTC	TRBV20-1	TRBJ2-1	-	many
CASSSNRGISAYTEAFF	TGTGCCAGCAGCTCGAATCGGGGGATATCGGCCTACACTGAAGCTTTCTTT	TRBV7-6	TRBJ1-1	-	many